Listed here are 3 T cell receptor beta chains from one sample, sequenced in a study of blood T cell repertoires in COVID-19 (TCRdb year 2020). Library creation used the immunoSEQ multiplex PCR assay. TCRdb obtained this table from immuneACCESS and retained in-frame rearrangements with V and J assigned. These tables miss some clones; where compared with another copy, unresolved V genes account for less than half of the shortfall, and the remainder is unexplained. Here the sample has roughly 300,000 clones; about 80% occur a single time. Clones ranked in the top ten supply over 9% of the sample. The sequenced material came from peripheral blood. Every receptor here comes from a woman aged 50 to 60 who had recovered from COVID-19.

This chain connects TRBV4-1 to TRBJ2-3, with TRBD1 identical over 7 bases. The CDR3 loop spans 15 amino acids. Trimming took 0 bases from V and 3 from J; bases not matched to a gene: 3. The germline gives CDR1 MGHRA, CDR2 YSYEKL. CDR3 sequence: CASSQEDRSTDTQYF. The CDR3 DNA follows: TGCGCCAGCAGCCAAGAGGACAGGTCAACAGATACGCAGTATTTT.

The sample holds a few counts of this clone. The chain employs TRBV7-9 and TRBJ2-7; TRBD1 is a possible D gene (5 bases). CDR3 length equals 16 residues. V dropped 2 bases and J dropped 3 bases, with 17 bases sitting between them. Germline loops: CDR1 SEHNR, CDR2 FQNEAQ (reference sequence). CDR3 coding DNA: TGTGCCAGCAGCTTATACCCAGGGTCGAGAGTCTACGAGCAGTACTTC. It is translated as CASSLYPGSRVYEQYF.

The chain links TRBV7-2 to TRBJ1-6; D is perhaps TRBD1 (5 bases). CDR1 and CDR2 from the germline V gene are SGHTA and FQGNSA. This CDR3 is 16 amino acids long. The V end was cut by 2 bases, the J end by 7 bases, with 15 bases between. CDR3 protein: CASSLTAGIGNSPLHF. The CDR3 nucleotides read TGTGCCAGCAGCTTAACGGCAGGGATAGGGAATTCACCCCTCCACTTT. The entire variable domain, with the rest obtained from reference TRBV7-2 and TRBJ1-6, is as follows: GAGVSQSPSNKVTEKGKDVELRCDPISGHTALYWYRQSLGQGLEFLIYFQGNSAPDKSGLPSDRFSAERTGGSVSTLTIQRTQQEDSAVYLCASSLTAGIGNSPLHFGNGTRLTVT.